The entry below describes one T cell receptor beta chain. Its target is not known. The junction had 2 bases not matched to a gene; V was cut back by 8 bases and J by 2 bases. This CDR3 is 12 amino acids long. The germline gives CDR1 SQVTM, CDR2 ANQGSEA. This sample was included in a study of cytomegalovirus exposure and HLA in healthy donors. Study-level findings and limits: The study listed 164 cytomegalovirus-associated TCR beta chains. CMV antigen specificity of three CMV-associated chains was confirmed in vitro.

The primer mix had 60 Vbeta and 13 Jbeta primers. Clones were sequenced by immunoSEQ multiplex PCR, and TCRdb holds only the in-frame ones, with some missing. The sample features 150,000 to 200,000 clones, with less than 0.95% in its top ten. The gene calls are TRBV29-1 and TRBJ2-5, with 10 bases that match TRBD1. This TCR came from a woman aged 18-29 years in good health and CMV-seropositive. The specimen sequenced was PBMCs. CDR3 coding DNA: TGCAGCACGGACAGGGGGCAAGAGACCCAGTACTTC. It yields the protein CSTDRGQETQYF. Filled out from reference TRBV29-1 and TRBJ2-5, the complete variable domain reads SAVISQKPSRDICQRGTSLTIQCQVDSQVTMMFWYRQQPGQSLTLIATANQGSEATYESGFVIDKFPISRPNLTFSTLTVSNMSPEDSSIYLCSTDRGQETQYFGPGTRLLVL.